Here is one T cell receptor (beta chain) with its context. The entry originates in a study of T-cell memory formation after mild COVID-19. Per the germline V gene, CDR1 is SGHRS and CDR2 is YFSETQ. The junction had 7 bases not matched to a gene; V was cut back by 4 bases and J by 5 bases. The CDR3 contains 14 residues. TCRdb independently ran MiXCR on the 5' RACE reads; one entry per CDR3 protein. The table records fewer than 150,000 distinct CDR3 sequences, 11% to 15% of them present only once. Sequenced sample: PBMCs or a T cell subset sorted from them (not recorded which). This clonotype was sampled from an adult woman who had mild COVID-19 (a few samples of this study predate the infection). Cell type and time point are not known. The chain links TRBV5-1 to TRBJ1-1; 8 bases agree with TRBD1. The CDR3 here is CASSIGQGRTEAFF. The CDR3, as DNA: TGCGCCAGCAGCATCGGACAGGGCCGAACTGAAGCTTTCTTT.